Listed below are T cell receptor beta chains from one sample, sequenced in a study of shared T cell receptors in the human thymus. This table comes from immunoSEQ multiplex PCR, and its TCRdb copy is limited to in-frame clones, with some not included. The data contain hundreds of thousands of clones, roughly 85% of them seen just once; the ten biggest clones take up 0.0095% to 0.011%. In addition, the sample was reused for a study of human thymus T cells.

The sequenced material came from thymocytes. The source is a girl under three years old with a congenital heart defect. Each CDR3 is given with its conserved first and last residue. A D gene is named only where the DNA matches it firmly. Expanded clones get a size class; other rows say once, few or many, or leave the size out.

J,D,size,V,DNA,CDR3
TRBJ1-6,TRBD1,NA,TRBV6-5,TGTGCCAGCAGTGGGGACAGGGAGGTTTATTCACCCCTCCACTTT,CASSGDREVYSPLHF
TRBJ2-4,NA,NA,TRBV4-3,TGCGCCAGCAGCCAAGATATCTGGAGGGGTTGGATTCAGTACTTC,CASSQDIWRGWIQYF
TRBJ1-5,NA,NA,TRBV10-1,TGCGCCAGCAGGCTGAGGACAGCACTATCTAATCAGCCCCAGCATTTT,CASRLRTALSNQPQHF
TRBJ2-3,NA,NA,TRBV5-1,TGCGCCAGCAGGCCCGGTGCCCCCGGGACTTTTTACACAGATACGCAGTATTTT,CASRPGAPGTFYTDTQYF
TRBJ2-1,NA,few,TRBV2,TGTGCCAGCAGTGGATCAAAGGGAGGGGGCTCCTACAATGAGCAGTTCTTC,CASSGSKGGGSYNEQFF
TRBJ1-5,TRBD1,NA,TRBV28,TGTGCCAGCAGTTTTTGCCCACGACAGGGGGAATTTAGCAATCAGCCCCAGCATTTT,CASSFCPRQGEFSNQPQHF
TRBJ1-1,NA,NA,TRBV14,TGTGCCAGCAGCCAAGTACGTGGAAAGCGAGGCACACGGAACACTGAAGCTTTCTTT,CASSQVRGKRGTRNTEAFF
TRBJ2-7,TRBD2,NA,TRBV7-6,TGTGCCAGCAGCTTAGTGAGGACTAGCGGGGACCTACGCGAGCAGTACTTC,CASSLVRTSGDLREQYF
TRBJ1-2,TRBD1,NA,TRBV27,TGTGCCAGCAGCCTCAGGGGGCAGGGCTACACCTTC,CASSLRGQGYTF
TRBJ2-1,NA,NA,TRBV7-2,TGTGCCAGCAGCTTAGATACGACTTGTGAACTAGGGAATGAGCAGTTCTTC,CASSLDTTCELGNEQFF
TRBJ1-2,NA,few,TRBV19,TGTGCCAGTAGTAAACATAGCAAGACAGCACCCTATGGCTACACCTTC,CASSKHSKTAPYGYTF
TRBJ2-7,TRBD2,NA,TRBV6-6,TGTGCCAGCAGTTCGCCCTCTCGGACTAGGATTGAGCAGTACTTC,CASSSPSRTRIEQYF
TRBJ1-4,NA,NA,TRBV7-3,TGTGCCAGCAGCCAGGACAGACCTAATGAAAAACTGTTTTTT,CASSQDRPNEKLFF
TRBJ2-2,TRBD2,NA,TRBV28,TGTGCCAGCAGCAGCCTGGGACTAGCGGGGATTGGCGGGGAGCTGTTTTTT,CASSSLGLAGIGGELFF
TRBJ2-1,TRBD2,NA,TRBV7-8,TGTGCCAGCAGCTCCCAAGTGGGTAGCGGGGAGAACTCTATGTCCTACAATGAGCAGTTCTTC,CASSSQVGSGENSMSYNEQFF
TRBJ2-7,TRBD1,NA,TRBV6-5,TGTGCCAGCAGCCCTTACGGACAGGGGATCCACGAGCAGTACTTC,CASSPYGQGIHEQYF
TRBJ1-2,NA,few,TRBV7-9,TGTGCCAGCAGCTTAGCCTCTGAGACAGCCTTAGTCTATGGCTACACCTTC,CASSLASETALVYGYTF
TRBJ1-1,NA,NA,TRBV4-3,TGCGCCAGCAGCCAATTCGGGTTCACTGAAGCTTTCTTT,CASSQFGFTEAFF
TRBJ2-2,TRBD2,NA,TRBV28,TGTGCCAGCAGTTTGGGGGGGGTGTACGGGGAGCTGTTTTTT,CASSLGGVYGELFF
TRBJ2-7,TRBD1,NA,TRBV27,TGTGCCAGCAGGCCGGGACAGGGTATCGGCGAGCAGTACTTC,CASRPGQGIGEQYF
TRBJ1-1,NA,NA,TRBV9,TGTGCCAGCAGCGTAGGGCCGCTGAACACTGAAGCTTTCTTT,CASSVGPLNTEAFF
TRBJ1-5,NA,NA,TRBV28,TGTGCCAGCGTAAACGGACTTCGGTATCATCAGCCCCAGCATTTT,CASVNGLRYHQPQHF
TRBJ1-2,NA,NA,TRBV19,TGTGCCAGTAGTATTACGGCCAGGGAGGACGGCTACACCTTC,CASSITAREDGYTF
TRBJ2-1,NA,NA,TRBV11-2,TGTGCCAGCAGCTTAGCAGGGGCAGGGCATAACAATGAGCAGTTCTTC,CASSLAGAGHNNEQFF
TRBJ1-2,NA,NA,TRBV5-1,TGCGCCAGCAGCCAAGGACAGAGCTATGGCTACACCTTC,CASSQGQSYGYTF
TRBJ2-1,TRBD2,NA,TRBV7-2,TGTGCCAGCAGCTTCCCCCTCCTAGCGGCTTCCTCCTACAATGAGCAGTTCTTC,CASSFPLLAASSYNEQFF
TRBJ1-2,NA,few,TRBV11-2,TGTGCCAGCAGCTTAATCCCCTTGGCAGGGCCTCATTACTATGGCTACACCTTC,CASSLIPLAGPHYYGYTF
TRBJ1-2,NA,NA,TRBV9,TGTGCCAGCAGCCCGAGCCCCCCAGGGGGCTACACCTTC,CASSPSPPGGYTF
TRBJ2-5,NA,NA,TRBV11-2,TGTGCCAGCAGGTTAGCGGACAACCAAGAGACCCAGTACTTC,CASRLADNQETQYF
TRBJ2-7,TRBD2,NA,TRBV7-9,TGTGCCAGCAGCTCGACTAGCGGGGACTACGAGCAGTACTTC,CASSSTSGDYEQYF
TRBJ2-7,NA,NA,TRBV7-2,TGTGCCAGCAGGACACGGGGGATCGTCTACGAGCAGTACTTC,CASRTRGIVYEQYF
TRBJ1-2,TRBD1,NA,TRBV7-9,TGTGCCAGCAGCTTAGCGATCGGGACAGTCTACACCTTC,CASSLAIGTVYTF
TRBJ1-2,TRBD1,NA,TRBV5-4,TGTGCCAGCAGCTTAACCCCGACAGGGCGGGAGGACTATGGCTACACCTTC,CASSLTPTGREDYGYTF